This T cell receptor (beta chain) came from a study of shared clonotypes between healthy human individuals (dated by TCRdb to 2018 to 2020). For the wider study: The cohort included a few men and a couple of women between 18 and 49 years of age. To estimate repertoire size and how much clonotype sharing occurs between individuals, the study deeply sequenced the blood TCR repertoires of five healthy adults. To increase sequencing depth and limit assay-specific biases, TCR repertoire library preparation and sequencing were carried out by different laboratories using diverse techniques. Leukapheresis yielded between about 0.85 and 10 billion PBMCs per donor. Findings and caveats that apply to the study as a whole: Only blood was sampled, and tissue TCR repertoires likely differ from those in blood. Because the study included a small number of donors, the genetic and exposure-history diversity represented was limited. Pairwise subsampling indicated that sequencing depth was expected to affect the degree of clonotype sharing among donors.

This clone was observed a handful of times. This receptor's antigen is unknown. It has no much larger one-base neighbor in the sample; base qualities were not kept. Healthy HIV-negative adults with no recently reported acute infections or vaccinations were included as donors. All donors were Caucasian adults living in Nashville, Tennessee, USA. For unsorted samples, some 100 million PBMCs were counted, and genomic DNA was extracted using the QIAamp DNA Blood Mini kit. Blood was collected by leukapheresis, and PBMCs were isolated by Ficoll-Histopaque density gradient centrifugation and then cryopreserved in liquid nitrogen vapor phase. Using the deep immunoSEQ assay, TCR CDR3 regions were amplified from genomic DNA by multiplex PCR. Extracted genomic DNA from each cell subset was spread evenly across all wells of several immunoSEQ 96-well plates, with each plate serving as a replicate. For unsorted PBMC, 250 to 300 ng genomic DNA, equal to tens of thousands of T cell genomes, was loaded into each replicate PCR. Genomic DNA from unsorted PBMC was sequenced over ten immunoSEQ deep assay plates. Purified libraries were measured with a Qubit 3.0 fluorometer, size-checked on a Bioanalyzer 2100, and measured again with the KAPA Library Quantification kit. Every immunoSEQ 96-well plate was sequenced on a dedicated single-read 150-cycle Illumina NextSeq 550 flow cell. The paper's data handling went like this. The immunoSEQ output contained only junctional sequences without quality scores, so filtering could not match that applied to full-length reads. To assign V/J genes and CDR3, sequences were annotated using PyIR, a Python wrapper for IgBLAST v1.9, with IMGT germline references. Reads were removed for weak V/J assignments (E-value above 1e-6), missing CDR3, stop codons, out-of-frame junctions, or ambiguous translated residues. V3J clonotypes were defined by identical inferred V gene, J gene, and CDR3 amino acid sequence. Percentage overlap between repertoires was computed as shared unique clonotypes divided by the size of the smaller repertoire. RTK rarefaction, the Chao1 estimator, and Recon v2.1 estimates of unobserved clonotypes were used to assess repertoire richness. In TCRdb, the immuneACCESS table is reduced to in-frame sequences with V and J assigned. These tables do not hold every clone; where another copy was compared, an unresolved V gene accounts for under half, and the others remain unexplained. D and trimming come from the DNA, and the V and J calls and clone size come from that table. The table for this sample lists 450,000 to 600,000 clones; approximately 85% of them were counted only once. The ten most abundant clones make up 10% to 15% of the sample.

Measured from the cysteine to the phenylalanine, the CDR3 is 13 residues long. The sequence is cut down to CDR3 DNA, 39 bases in frame from base 1. The germline V gene encodes CDR1 MNHEY and CDR2 SVGAGI. Trimming takes 0 bases from V and 2 bases from J, and the germline ends sit 4 bases apart. The sequenced sample consisted of PBMCs. Recombination connected TRBV6-5 to TRBJ1-2; no confident D gene assignment can be made. This sequence was found in a woman between 40 and 50 years old in good health. Some clones in this sample may be carry-over from other donors' samples. The sequence in DNA is TGTGCCAGCAGTTACTCTCCCAACTATGGCTACACCTTC. Translated, it gives CASSYSPNYGYTF.